This T cell receptor beta chain was captured in a study of Ad26.COV2.S vaccination and SARS-CoV-2 variants. Germline V gene data show CDR1 as MNHNY and CDR2 as SVGAGI (reference sequence). J was trimmed by 9 bases and V by 5 bases; bases with no gene match: 6. This CDR3 region has 12 residues. General study results and limits: The analyses of TCR breadth and depth may have understated the size of total T cell responses.

Points on this clone: Antigen specificity is unknown.

Measured with immunoSEQ multiplex PCR; TCRdb has only the in-frame clones, and not every one. The data contain a few hundred thousand clones, 75% to 90% of them singletons. Treatment in this sample: approximately 18 received Ad26.COV2.S at low or high dose, single or two shots; about 5 received placebo; per-sample allocation not given. The investigators took samples on day 63 after the first vaccine or placebo injection. The source of this sequence is a person between 18 and 59 years old who received the Ad26.COV2.S COVID-19 vaccine or a placebo. Source: peripheral blood, taken in a trial of Ad26.COV2.S vaccine versus placebo. The rearrangement uses TRBV6-6 and TRBJ2-7; the match to TRBD1 covers 8 bases. CDR3 amino acids: CASSPGGAGQYF. The CDR3 nucleotides are TGTGCCAGCAGTCCAGGGGGCGCTGGGCAGTACTTC.